One sample yielded the 27 T cell receptor beta chains listed below, sequenced in a study of blood T cells in healthy people across ages. Through a sample-barcoded 5' primer and a J-beta primer mix, a second PCR was run for roughly 7 to 12 cycles. TCRdb called the 5' RACE reads again in MiXCR, with one record for every CDR3 protein. The sample lists about 1,800,000 distinct CDR3 sequences; under 30% were seen once. The material sequenced was blood. The source of these receptors is a woman aged 30 to 39 in good health.

As to this clonotype: One junction end disagrees with the germline gene, perhaps due to a read error. The chain carries TRBV7-2 and TRBJ2-1; D is perhaps TRBD2 (6 bases). The CDR3 runs to 13 residues. Germline-derived CDR1 and CDR2 are SGHTA and FQGNSA. The DNA of the CDR3 is TGTGCCGGCAGCCTTGACCGACTAGAGACCCAGTTCTTC. Its translation is CAGSLDRLETQFF.

This clonotype was recorded a few times. The J gene is TRBJ2-1, the V gene TRBV2; TRBD2 might be the D (5 bases). V was shortened by 0 bases and J by 3 bases, with 9 bases between the two germline ends. The CDR3 extends over 15 amino acids. In germline, CDR1 is SNHLY, CDR2 FYNNEI. CDR3 sequence: CASSEAREFYNEQFF. The CDR3 DNA sequence: TGTGCCAGCAGTGAAGCGAGGGAGTTCTACAATGAGCAGTTCTTC.

The sample holds a few counts of this clonotype. The chain has TRBV7-9 and TRBJ2-5; the D call may be TRBD1 or TRBD2 (6 bases each). Per germline, CDR1 SEHNR and CDR2 FQNEAQ (reference sequence). With 1 base removed from V and 5 bases from J, the gap between germline ends came to 23 bases. This CDR3 has 18 residues. For the CDR3, the DNA is TGTGCCAGCAGCTTAGGCCGACAGGAGGGCATTACGATCGAGACCCAGTACTTC. It is translated as CASSLGRQEGITIETQYF.

This clonotype was observed a few times. This rearrangement joins TRBV5-1 to TRBJ2-3; 9 positions match TRBD1. Germline loops: CDR1 SGHRS, CDR2 YFSETQ. With V trimmed by 1 base and J by 4 bases, 4 bases remained unmatched. The CDR3 extends over 15 amino acids. CDR3 sequence (DNA): TGCGCCAGCAGCTTGACAGGGGGCCATTCAGATACGCAGTATTTT. The encoded protein is CASSLTGGHSDTQYF.

This clonotype was detected a few times. The rearrangement joins TRBV12-3 or TRBV12-4 to TRBJ2-3, with 10 bases matching TRBD1. CDR3 length equals 14 residues. V was clipped by 5 bases and J by 3 bases; unmatched bases: 2. The CDR3 nucleotides are TGTGCCAGCAGTGGGACAGGGGTTACAGATACGCAGTATTTT. Amino acid sequence: CASSGTGVTDTQYF.

In this sample, this clonotype turned up many times. CDR3 region: CSVDGQSSDIHTF. The CDR3 region has the DNA TGCAGCGTTGACGGACAGTCCTCCGATATCCACACCTTC. This rearrangement joins TRBV29-1 to TRBJ1-2, with D perhaps TRBD1 (6 bases). Germline V CDR1 and CDR2: SQVTM, ANQGSEA. Trimming removed 3 bases from V and 12 bases from J, with 20 bases in between. The CDR3 extends over 13 amino acids.

The chain links TRBV29-1 to TRBJ2-4; D is possibly TRBD1 (6 bases). This CDR3 comprises 12 residues. Trimming stripped 6 bases from V and 6 bases from J, with 12 bases between. The germline V gene has CDR1 SQVTM and CDR2 ANQGSEA. The CDR3 is CSVTGQANIQYF. CDR3 DNA: TGCAGCGTCACGGGACAAGCAAACATTCAGTACTTC. The full variable domain, completed using reference TRBV29-1 and TRBJ2-4, is SAVISQKPSRDICQRGTSLTIQCQVDSQVTMMFWYRQQPGQSLTLIATANQGSEATYESGFVIDKFPISRPNLTFSTLTVSNMSPEDSSIYLCSVTGQANIQYFGAGTRLSVL.

There are a few counts of this clonotype. A much larger clone differs by one base, so this may be a read error. The chain joins TRBV5-5 to TRBJ2-4; 8 nucleotides match TRBD2. The CDR3 loop spans 13 amino acids. Looked up from germline, CDR1 is SGHKS and CDR2 is YYEKEE (reference sequence). V lost 3 bases and J lost 13; bases outside the gene matches: 9. The CDR3 sequence: CASSYLAGNEQYF. As DNA, the CDR3 is TGTGCCAGCAGCTATCTAGCGGGCAATGAGCAGTACTTC.

On this clonotype itself: Germline is not matched at one junction end, which may reflect a read error. The rearrangement uses TRBV28 and TRBJ2-3, with D possibly called TRBD1 or TRBD2 (5 bases each). Germline CDR1 is MDHEN and CDR2 is SYDVKM. The CDR3 runs to 15 residues. Written as DNA, the CDR3 is TGTGCCTGCAGTTTTTCGGGGACCCTACGAGGATCGCAGTATTTT. It encodes CACSFSGTLRGSQYF.

In its sample, this clonotype was seen a few times. V is TRBV7-7 and J is TRBJ2-1; no reliable D call. There are 14 residues in the CDR3. Deletions cut 5 bases from V and 5 bases from J, with 13 bases between. Germline V gene data show CDR1 as SSHAT and CDR2 as FNYEAQ (reference sequence). The CDR3 loop reads CASSPSTSNNEQFF. The CDR3 DNA reads as TGTGCCAGCAGCCCCTCAACGAGTAACAATGAGCAGTTCTTC.

Concerning this clonotype itself: This may arise from a read error, as a much more abundant clone is one base away. The V call is TRBV3-1, the J call TRBJ2-7, with no clear D. Germline CDR1 is LGHDT and CDR2 is YNNKEL (reference sequence). This CDR3 is built from 13 residues. The CDR3 DNA reads TGTGCCGGCAGCCAAGTTACCAACTACGAGCAGTACTTC. Amino acids: CAGSQVTNYEQYF.

This clonotype turned up a few times. This rearrangement joins TRBV20-1 to TRBJ1-4, with D possibly being TRBD1 (6 bases). Germline CDR1 DFQATT, CDR2 SNEGSKA (reference sequence). The CDR3 extends over 13 amino acids. Deletions cut 0 bases from V and 8 bases from J, with 10 bases between. The CDR3 DNA reads as TGCAGTGCTAGAGATTCCGGGGGCGAAAAACTGTTTTTT. Protein product: CSARDSGGEKLFF.

The chain has TRBV20-1 and TRBJ2-1; unclear D gene. CDR1 is DFQATT and CDR2 is SNEGSKA in the germline V gene (reference sequence). The CDR3 has 15 residues. V lost 1 base and J 2 bases, leaving 12 bases between the germline ends. The CDR3 DNA follows: TGCAGTGCTAGAGCCTCCCCCGGGCCCTACAATGAGCAGTTCTTC. Translation: CSARASPGPYNEQFF.

As for this clonotype: A much larger clone lies a single base off, so this may be a read error. DNA of the CDR3: TGTGCCGGCAGTTACCGGCAGGCCGGGGGTGGCTACACCTTC. Its protein product is CAGSYRQAGGGYTF. V and J are TRBV6-5 and TRBJ1-2, with D perhaps TRBD1 (5 bases). Germline CDR1 MNHEY, CDR2 SVGAGI. The CDR3 is 14 residues long.

This chain uses TRBV6-5 with TRBJ1-5; possible D gene TRBD1, 5 bases. Germline V lookup: CDR1 MNHEY, CDR2 SVGAGI. Trimming cost V 0 bases and J 4 bases, with 10 bases left between them. The CDR3 totals 15 residues. CDR3 nucleotides: TGTGCCAGCAGTTACTCTCTGGACACGAATCAGCCCCAGCATTTT. It yields the protein CASSYSLDTNQPQHF.

The chain is built from TRBV5-1 and TRBJ2-1; TRBD2 aligns across 13 bases. Losses at the gene ends were 4 bases for V and 8 bases for J; bases not matched to a gene: 3. Germline CDR1 reads SGHRS; CDR2 reads YFSETQ. This CDR3 comprises 14 residues. Written as DNA, the CDR3 is TGCGCCAGCAGCCAGGGACTAGCGGGGTATGAGCAGTTCTTC. It is translated as CASSQGLAGYEQFF.

This clonotype was counted ten times or more. This chain connects TRBV20-1 to TRBJ2-7; D may be TRBD1 (6 bases). This CDR3 is 14 amino acids long. V dropped 0 bases and J dropped 1 base, with 10 bases sitting between them. Germline V gene data show CDR1 as DFQATT and CDR2 as SNEGSKA (reference sequence). The CDR3 sequence: CSAREVDRSYEQYF. DNA for the CDR3: TGCAGTGCTAGAGAAGTCGACAGGTCCTACGAGCAGTACTTC.

This clonotype was counted ten times or more. The chain is built from TRBV4-1 and TRBJ2-1; D is perhaps TRBD2 (5 bases). Germline CDR1 is MGHRA and CDR2 is YSYEKL. This CDR3 comprises 13 residues. The germline V and J ends were trimmed by 4 bases and 6 bases, with 10 bases remaining between them. CDR3 in amino acids: CASSLSSSNEQFF. For the CDR3, the DNA is TGCGCCAGCAGCCTTTCTAGCAGCAATGAGCAGTTCTTC.

The chain joins TRBV5-1 to TRBJ1-1; TRBD1 agrees at 7 bases. Losses at the gene ends were 2 bases for V and 0 bases for J; bases not matched to a gene: 4. Looked up from germline, CDR1 is SGHRS and CDR2 is YFSETQ. This CDR3 has 15 residues. As DNA, the CDR3 is TGCGCCAGCAGCTTAAGGACAGGAATGAACACTGAAGCTTTCTTT. It is translated as CASSLRTGMNTEAFF.

This clonotype has more than one count but fewer than ten. V usage is TRBV9 and J usage is TRBJ2-5, with 9 bases lining up with TRBD2. The J call is uncertain, as TRBJ2-7 better fits the DNA end. CDR1 SGDLS and CDR2 YYNGEE come from the germline V gene. CDR3 length: 14 residues. CDR3: CASSPGTSHGEQYF. The CDR3 region has the DNA TGTGCCAGCAGCCCCGGGACTAGCCATGGCGAGCAGTACTTC.

This clonotype was recorded at least ten times. The genes are TRBV29-1 and TRBJ2-7; D gene unclear. The CDR3 covers 12 residues. Trimming took off 7 bases at V and 6 bases at J, with 16 bases between the two ends. The germline V gene encodes CDR1 SQVTM and CDR2 ANQGSEA. The CDR3 region has the DNA TGCAGCGGTGCTGAAGGTTCATCCGAGCAGTACTTC. As protein: CSGAEGSSEQYF.

The chain employs TRBV2 and TRBJ2-5; D call uncertain. Germline V gene sequence: CDR1 SNHLY, CDR2 FYNNEI. Trimming shortened V by 10 bases and J by 0 bases, and 9 bases separated the two germline ends. The CDR3 consists of 12 residues. CDR3 nucleotides: TGTGCCACCCATCGGGACCAAGAGACCCAGTACTTC. Its translation is CATHRDQETQYF.

This clonotype has at least ten counts. The rearrangement links TRBV4-3 to TRBJ2-7; D is unresolved. Germline CDR1 is LGHNA and CDR2 is YSLEER. The CDR3 spans 14 residues. V lost 1 base to trimming and J lost 2 bases, with 9 bases between them. Here the CDR3 DNA reads TGCGCCAGCAGCCAAGGCCTGAAGACCTACGAGCAGTACTTC. Translated: CASSQGLKTYEQYF.

Concerning this clonotype: A junction boundary mismatches the germline segment, possibly from a read error. The chain recombines TRBV7-9 with TRBJ2-1; 13 nucleotides match TRBD2. CDR1 is SEHNR, CDR2 FQNEAQ, per germline (reference sequence). The CDR3 consists of 16 residues. The CDR3 loop reads CAGSLGTSGAYNEQFF. As DNA, the CDR3 is TGTGCCGGCAGCCTGGGGACTAGCGGGGCCTACAATGAGCAGTTCTTC.

This clonotype has more than one count but fewer than ten. The chain uses TRBV24-1 and TRBJ2-3; D is undetermined. The V gene's germline CDR1 is KGHDR and CDR2 SFDVKD. The ends were cut back, 1 base at V and 2 bases at J, with 15 bases in the middle. CDR3 size: 17 residues. CDR3 residues: CATSDLGSAGFTDTQYF. DNA for the CDR3: TGTGCCACCAGTGATTTAGGGTCTGCAGGTTTCACAGATACGCAGTATTTT.

The chain carries TRBV14 and TRBJ2-2; D uncertain. The CDR3 length is 17 residues. The germline CDR1 and CDR2 sequences are SGHDN and FVKESK. V was trimmed by 2 bases and J by 3 bases, leaving 16 bases between them. CDR3 sequence: CASSQSRPDGDTGELFF. The DNA of the CDR3 is TGTGCCAGCAGCCAATCCAGACCCGATGGGGACACCGGGGAGCTGTTTTTT.

This clonotype has at least ten counts. The chain has TRBV20-1 and TRBJ1-1; 7 bases are a match to TRBD1. The CDR3 is 11 amino acids. Germline CDR1 reads DFQATT; CDR2 reads SNEGSKA (reference sequence). The CDR3 spells CSAGGNTEAFF. In nucleotides, the CDR3 is TGCAGCGCAGGGGGGAACACTGAAGCTTTCTTT.